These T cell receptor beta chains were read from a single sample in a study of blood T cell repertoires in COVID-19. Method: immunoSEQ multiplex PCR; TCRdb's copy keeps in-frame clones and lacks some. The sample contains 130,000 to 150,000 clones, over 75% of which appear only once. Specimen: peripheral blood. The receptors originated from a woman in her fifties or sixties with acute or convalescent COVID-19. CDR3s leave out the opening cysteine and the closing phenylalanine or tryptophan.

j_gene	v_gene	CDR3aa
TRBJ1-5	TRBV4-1	ASSPQGGSQPQH
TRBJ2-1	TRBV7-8	ASSSPLTSGRLDEQF
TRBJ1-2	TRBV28	ASSLLGTGGST
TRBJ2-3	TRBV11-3	ASSSGLAGADTQY
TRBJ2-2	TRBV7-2	ASSLTREELF
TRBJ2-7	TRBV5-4	ASSSDSSSGRAGKY
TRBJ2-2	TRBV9	ASSASPDFPGELF
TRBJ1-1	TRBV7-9	ASSTMDREAF
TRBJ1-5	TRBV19	ASSMGQIYQPQH
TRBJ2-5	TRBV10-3	AISEPLAGGGQETQY
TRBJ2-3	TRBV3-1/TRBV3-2	ASSYRGDTQY
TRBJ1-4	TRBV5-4	ASSLGTADEKLF
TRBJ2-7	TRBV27	ASSEGTSLLEQY
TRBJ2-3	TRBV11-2	ASSKGVDTQY
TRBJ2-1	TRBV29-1	SVELAGPSYNEQF
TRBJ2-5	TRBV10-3	AVDSGQGAVETQY
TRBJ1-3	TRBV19	ASSGGAPSSGNTIY
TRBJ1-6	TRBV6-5	ASSSQVGVSPLH
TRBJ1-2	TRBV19	ASSIRGTGPSYGYT
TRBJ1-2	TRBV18	ASSPSGLQFYGYT
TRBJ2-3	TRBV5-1	ASSRGQRDTDTQY
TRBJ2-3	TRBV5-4	ASSFRGGTDTQY
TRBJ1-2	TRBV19	ASKSDPPNYGYT
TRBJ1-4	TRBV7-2	ASSRGTATNEKLF
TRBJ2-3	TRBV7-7	ASSLGGGPSADTQY
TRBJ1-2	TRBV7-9	ASSPPWDREAGGYT
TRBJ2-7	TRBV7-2	ASSLGLARSYEQY
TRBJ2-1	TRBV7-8	ASSSQTGNEQF
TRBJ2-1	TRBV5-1	ASSFDRRASYNEQF
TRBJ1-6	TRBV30	AWLGQAGSPLH
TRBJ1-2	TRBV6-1	ASSEGRNYGYT
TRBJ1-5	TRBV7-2	ASSLDLRQPQH
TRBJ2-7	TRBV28	ASSPPPAAGVYEQY
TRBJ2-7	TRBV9	ASSELTSGYEQY
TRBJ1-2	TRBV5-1	ASSLVLGTPFDYGYT
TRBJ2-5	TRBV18	ASSTGQASIETQY
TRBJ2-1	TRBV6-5	ASSHSNEQF
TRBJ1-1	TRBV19	ASSFGTGLNTEAF
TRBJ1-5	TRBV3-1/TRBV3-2	ASSDTGAQPQH
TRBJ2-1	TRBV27	ASSPRTSGMNEQF
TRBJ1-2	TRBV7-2	ASSLVGVEPDGYT
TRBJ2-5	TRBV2	ASSPGLAGGLWSQY